This TCR beta chain was sequenced in a study of response to subunit inactivated influenza vaccine. Regarding the study as a whole: Authors suggested each seasonal influenza vaccination recruits few new T cells.

The CDR3 totals 14 residues. Germline loops: CDR1 SEHNR, CDR2 FQNEAQ (reference sequence). Losses at the gene ends were 5 bases for V and 4 bases for J; bases not matched to a gene: 6. In the case of this clonotype: Its antigen is not known.

In TCRdb, the RT-PCR reads were re-called with MiXCR into one record per CDR3 protein. This table has approximately 500,000 distinct CDR3 sequences, 10% to 15% appearing once. V usage is TRBV7-9 and J usage is TRBJ1-2; 8 bases are a match to TRBD1. The sequencing here drew on PBMCs from blood, taken roughly 46 days after vaccination. This receptor was taken from a man aged 50 to 59 who received an inactivated influenza vaccine. The CDR3 sequence is CASSGSGTGYGYTF. The CDR3, as DNA: TGTGCCAGCAGCGGATCCGGGACAGGCTATGGCTACACCTTC.